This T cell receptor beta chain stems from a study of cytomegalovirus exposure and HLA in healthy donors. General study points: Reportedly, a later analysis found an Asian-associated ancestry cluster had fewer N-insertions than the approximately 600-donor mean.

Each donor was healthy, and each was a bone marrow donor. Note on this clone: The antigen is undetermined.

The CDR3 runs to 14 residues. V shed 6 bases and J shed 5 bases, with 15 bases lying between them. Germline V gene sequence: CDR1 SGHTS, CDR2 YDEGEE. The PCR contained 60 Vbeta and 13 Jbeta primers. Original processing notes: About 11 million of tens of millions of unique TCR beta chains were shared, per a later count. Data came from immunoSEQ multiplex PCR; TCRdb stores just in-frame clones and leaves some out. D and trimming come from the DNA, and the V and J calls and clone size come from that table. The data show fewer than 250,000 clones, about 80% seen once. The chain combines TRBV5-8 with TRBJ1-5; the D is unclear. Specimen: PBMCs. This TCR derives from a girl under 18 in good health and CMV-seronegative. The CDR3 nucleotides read TGTGCCAGCACCTCCCCGGGGAGCTATCAGCCCCAGCATTTT. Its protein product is CASTSPGSYQPQHF.